Below are 12 T cell receptor beta chains sequenced from a single sample in a study of cytomegalovirus exposure and HLA in healthy donors. Amplification used 60 Vbeta primers and 13 Jbeta primers. TCRdb keeps only in-frame clones here, not all; method: immunoSEQ multiplex PCR. This sample has 150,000 to 200,000 clones; approximately 78% occur once, and the top ten carry around 0.97%. Material: PBMCs. These receptor sequences come from a girl aged 2-9 years in good health and CMV-seropositive.

This clone was seen a handful of times. V usage is TRBV6-1 and J usage is TRBJ2-5, with 7 positions matching TRBD2. Per the germline V gene, CDR1 is MNHNS and CDR2 is SASEGT. The CDR3 loop spans 14 amino acids. Trimming took 5 bases from V and 5 from J; bases not matched to a gene: 8. The CDR3 nucleotides are TGTGCCAGCAGTAGGCTAGCGGATGGGGAGACCCAGTACTTC. Its protein is CASSRLADGETQYF.

The rearrangement uses TRBV4-1 and TRBJ2-1; perhaps TRBD2 as D (6 bases). V lost 1 base to trimming and J lost 0 bases, with 19 bases between them. This CDR3 region has 19 residues. The germline CDR1 and CDR2 sequences are MGHRA and YSYEKL. CDR3 in DNA: TGCGCCAGCAGCCAAGGGCCCGATTTAGCGGCTCCCTCCTACAATGAGCAGTTCTTC. Encoded protein: CASSQGPDLAAPSYNEQFF.

V is TRBV7-2 and J is TRBJ1-4; possible D gene TRBD1, 6 bases. This CDR3 is 17 amino acids long. Germline CDR1 SGHTA, CDR2 FQGNSA. V was shortened by 4 bases and J by 3 bases, with 18 bases between the two germline ends. The CDR3 DNA reads as TGTGCCAGCAGCTCCCAGGGGTCAGGAGATGCTAATGAAAAACTGTTTTTT. It encodes CASSSQGSGDANEKLFF.

The chain uses TRBV19 and TRBJ1-1, with a possible D match to TRBD1 (6 bases). The CDR3 has 14 residues. Trimming cost V 6 bases and J 1 base, with 12 bases left between them. Germline-derived CDR1 and CDR2 are LNHDA and SQIVND (reference sequence). CDR3: CASRNRARNTEAFF. The CDR3, as DNA: TGTGCCAGTAGAAACAGGGCGAGGAACACTGAAGCTTTCTTT. The full variable domain, rest sourced from reference TRBV19 and TRBJ1-1, is DGGITQSPKYLFRKEGQNVTLSCEQNLNHDAMYWYRQDPGQGLRLIYYSQIVNDFQKGDIAEGYSVSREKKESFPLTVTSAQKNPTAFYLCASRNRARNTEAFFGQGTRLTVV.

The sample holds a few counts of this clone. The CDR3 DNA follows: TGTGCCAGCAGTCCTACAGGAGTAACAACTAATGAAAAACTGTTTTTT. Translation: CASSPTGVTTNEKLFF. J is TRBJ1-4 and V is TRBV9, with a possible D match to TRBD1 (5 bases). Trimming took 5 bases from V and 0 from J, leaving 14 bases between them. The CDR3 runs 16 residues. Germline CDR1 SGDLS, CDR2 YYNGEE.

This chain connects TRBV6-5 to TRBJ2-7, with 7 bases identical to TRBD1. The CDR3 extends over 15 amino acids. The V segment lost 4 bases and the J segment 5 bases; nucleotides outside the gene matches: 11. The germline CDR1 and CDR2 sequences are MNHEY and SVGAGI. The DNA for the CDR3 is TGTGCCAGCAGTTCTGAGGCGGACAGGATACACGAGCAGTACTTC. Translating it yields CASSSEADRIHEQYF.

The chain uses TRBV4-1 and TRBJ2-7; 9 bases are shared with TRBD1. The CDR3 spans 15 residues. J lost 5 bases, V lost 4 bases, and 9 bases had no gene match. Germline V gives CDR1 MGHRA, CDR2 YSYEKL. This CDR3 reads CASSPVGQGVHEQYF. The CDR3 nucleotides are TGCGCCAGCAGCCCGGTGGGACAGGGCGTCCACGAGCAGTACTTC.

The chain has TRBV5-1 and TRBJ2-1, with a tentative D call TRBD1 (5 bases). The germline V and J ends were trimmed by 2 bases and 5 bases, with 8 bases remaining between them. The V gene's germline CDR1 is SGHRS and CDR2 YFSETQ. This CDR3 is built from 13 residues. CDR3 sequence: CASSFQGDNEQFF. In nucleotides, the CDR3 is TGCGCCAGCAGCTTCCAAGGGGACAATGAGCAGTTCTTC.

This clone was observed a handful of times. The chain has TRBV27 and TRBJ1-5; a possible D gene is TRBD1 (5 bases). CDR1 is MNHEY and CDR2 is SMNVEV in the germline V gene (reference sequence). With 7 bases removed from V and 7 bases from J, the gap between germline ends came to 14 bases. CDR3 length equals 13 residues. The CDR3: CASTSGLGQPQHF. CDR3 in DNA: TGTGCCAGCACATCAGGGTTAGGCCAGCCCCAGCATTTT.

In DNA, the CDR3 is TGTGCCAGCAGTGAAGGGTCTAGCTTCGGCGAGCAGTACTTC. Its translation: CASSEGSSFGEQYF. The chain carries TRBV6-1 and TRBJ2-7, with TRBD2 as a possible D gene (5 bases). V was cut by 1 base and J by 6 bases, with 13 bases left in between. This CDR3 contains 14 residues. The germline CDR1 and CDR2 sequences are MNHNS and SASEGT.

The chain couples TRBV4-1 to TRBJ2-5, with 7 bases matching TRBD2. This CDR3 has 16 amino acids. Trimming at V came to 2 bases and at J to 0 bases, leaving 6 bases not matched to a gene. The germline gives CDR1 MGHRA, CDR2 YSYEKL. For the CDR3, the DNA is TGCGCCAGCAGCCAACAGCTAGCGGCCGACCAAGAGACCCAGTACTTC. It encodes CASSQQLAADQETQYF.

This clone was counted a single time. The CDR3 protein is CSVVSLGRGRVSYEQYF. As DNA, the CDR3 is TGCAGCGTTGTCTCGCTCGGACGGGGGAGGGTCTCCTACGAGCAGTACTTC. V gene TRBV29-1 combines with J gene TRBJ2-7; 7 bases are a match to TRBD2. Germline lookup yields CDR1 SQVTM and CDR2 ANQGSEA. The CDR3 spans 17 residues. V gave up 4 bases and J gave up 0 bases; unmatched junction bases: 15.